This T cell receptor (beta chain) was captured in a study of spatial heterogeneity in lung cancer. Trimming took 10 bases from V and 8 from J, leaving 18 bases between them. Germline V gene sequence: CDR1 MNHNS, CDR2 SASEGT. The length of the CDR3 is 13 residues. A single record per CDR3 protein comes from TCRdb applying MiXCR to the 5' RACE reads. The table lists 110,000 or so distinct CDR3 sequences, 10% to 11% of them singletons. This clonotype was detected ten times or more. Time point meaning: blood at routine non-recurrence follow-up after resection. Material for sequencing was whole RNA from tumor, nontumor lung or frozen PBMC, left unsorted.

This specimen consisted of PBMCs, obtained at follow-up. The chain combines TRBV6-1 with TRBJ2-1, with a possible D match to TRBD1 (6 bases). The clonotype originates from a female donor with early-stage non-small cell lung cancer. The CDR3 DNA is TGTGCCACCCGTACACTAGGGGGAGATGAGCAGTTCTTC. It encodes CATRTLGGDEQFF.